This T cell receptor beta chain was recovered during a study of HIV-infected patients and healthy controls. CDR3 length: 17 amino acids. With 2 bases clipped from V and 5 bases from J, the junction kept 12 bases outside the gene matches. All unsorted peripheral T cells were captured because whole blood was used without fractionation. This clonotype rates as medium-sized. Its cognate antigen is unknown. Study conclusions and caveats: Compared with untreated HIV+ repertoires, healthy controls showed roughly threefold more distinct CDR3s and higher Shannon diversity. CMV-associated CDR3s mostly grew nonsignificantly during therapy, while HIV-associated CDR3s declined significantly.

About 450 ng RNA was reverse transcribed with alpha and beta constant-region primers. Alpha and beta chain libraries were made separately by chain-specific third strand synthesis with multiplexing indices. A single primer pair per chain amplified all rearrangements, with per-molecule barcodes. TCRdb reprocessed the 5' RACE reads via MiXCR and lists one record per CDR3 protein. The profile shows about 8,100 distinct CDR3 sequences, roughly 6% of them singletons. The chain combines TRBV12-3 or TRBV12-4 with TRBJ2-5, with 9 positions matching TRBD2. This sample comprised blood, obtained before antiretroviral therapy. The clonotype originates from an adult with HIV infection. The CDR3 DNA reads as TGTGCCAGCAGTTTATTATCCCCTGCGGGGGGGCCGGAGACCCAGTACTTC. It encodes CASSLLSPAGGPETQYF.